The clone carrying this TCR beta chain showed up many times. Germline CDR1 and CDR2: SGHVS and FQNEAQ. The CDR3 is 14 amino acids. The V end lost 5 bases, the J end lost 4 bases, and 12 bases lay between the germline ends. TCRdb used MiXCR to reprocess the 5' RACE reads, holding one entry per CDR3 protein. This sample yields some 710,000 distinct CDR3 sequences, of which approximately 6% are seen a single time; approximately 2% belongs to the top ten. This entry is derived from a study of identical twins. Sequenced input: naive T cells sorted from blood. This receptor was obtained from a man younger than 35 in good health. This sequence joins TRBV7-8 and TRBJ1-5; TRBD1 might be the D (5 bases). The DNA of the CDR3 is TGTGCCAGCAGCCCGACGACAGATAATCAGCCCCAGCATTTT. This sequence encodes CASSPTTDNQPQHF. The full variable domain, rest sourced from reference TRBV7-8 and TRBJ1-5, is GAGVSQSPRYKVAKRGQDVALRCDPISGHVSLFWYQQALGQGPEFLTYFQNEAQLDKSGLPSDRFFAERPEGSVSTLKIQRTQQEDSAVYLCASSPTTDNQPQHFGDGTRLSIL.